This T cell receptor beta chain came from a study of blood T cell repertoires in COVID-19. With V trimmed by 1 base and J by 2 bases, 6 bases remained unmatched. The CDR3 totals 16 residues. CDR1 is LGHDT and CDR2 is YNNKEL in the germline V gene (reference sequence). The table came from immunoSEQ multiplex PCR; TCRdb's copy has only in-frame clones and leaves some out. This sample has 300,000 to 350,000 clones, with 75% to 90% found just once. The sample was PBMCs or T cells enriched from blood (not recorded which). This sequence joins TRBV3-1 (or the pseudogene TRBV3-2) and TRBJ2-3; the match to TRBD2 covers 7 bases. The receptor was isolated from a man aged 25 to 40 who had recovered from COVID-19. CDR3 nucleotide sequence: TGTGCCAGCAGCCAAGTTTCCGGGGGGACCACAGATACGCAGTATTTT. Translating it yields CASSQVSGGTTDTQYF.